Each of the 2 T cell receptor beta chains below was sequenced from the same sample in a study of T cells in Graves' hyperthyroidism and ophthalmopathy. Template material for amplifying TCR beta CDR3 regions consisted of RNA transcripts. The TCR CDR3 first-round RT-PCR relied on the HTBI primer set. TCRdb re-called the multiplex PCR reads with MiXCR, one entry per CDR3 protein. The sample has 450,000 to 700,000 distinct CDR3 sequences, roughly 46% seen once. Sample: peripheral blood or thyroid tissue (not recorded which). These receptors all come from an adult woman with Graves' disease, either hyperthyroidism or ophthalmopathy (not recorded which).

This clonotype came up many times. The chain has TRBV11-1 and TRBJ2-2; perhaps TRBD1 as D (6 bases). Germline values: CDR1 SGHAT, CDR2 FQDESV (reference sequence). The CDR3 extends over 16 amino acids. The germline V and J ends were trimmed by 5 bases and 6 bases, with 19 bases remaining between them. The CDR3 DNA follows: TGTGCCAGCAGCCCGAGGGACATCCGCGCGTCCGGGGAGCTGTTTTTT. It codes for CASSPRDIRASGELFF.

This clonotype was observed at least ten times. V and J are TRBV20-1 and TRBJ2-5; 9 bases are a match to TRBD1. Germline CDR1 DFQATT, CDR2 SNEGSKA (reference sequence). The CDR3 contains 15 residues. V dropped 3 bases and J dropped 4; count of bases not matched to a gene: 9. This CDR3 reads CSARVGTGSGETQYF. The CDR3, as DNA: TGCAGTGCTAGGGTCGGGACAGGGAGTGGAGAGACCCAGTACTTC.